Following are 14 T cell receptor beta chains from one sample sequenced in a study of Ad26.COV2.S vaccination and SARS-CoV-2 variants. Only in-frame clones appear in the TCRdb table, and some are missing; sequencing was by immunoSEQ multiplex PCR. The sample holds about 350,000 clones; about 88% are singletons and the top ten take around 11%. Indicated treatment: over 15 received Ad26.COV2.S at low or high dose, single or two shots; about 5 received placebo; per-sample allocation not given. Collection of samples fell on day 63 after the first vaccine or placebo injection. Sequenced here: peripheral blood, sampled in a trial of Ad26.COV2.S vaccine versus placebo. Receptors originate from a person between 18 and 60 years old who received the Ad26.COV2.S COVID-19 vaccine or a placebo.

The J gene is TRBJ2-5, the V gene TRBV4-3; 15 positions match TRBD2. Germline V gives CDR1 LGHNA, CDR2 YSLEER. The CDR3 sequence is 21 residues long. The junction had 15 bases not matched to a gene; V was cut back by 4 bases and J by 0 bases. The CDR3 region has the DNA TGCGCCAGCAGCCGCGGACTAGCGGGGGGGCCAAGTCACCCTTACCAAGAGACCCAGTACTTC. It yields the protein CASSRGLAGGPSHPYQETQYF.

Only one count was recorded for this clone. The chain recombines TRBV18 with TRBJ1-6, with D possibly being TRBD1 (5 bases). Germline V gene sequence: CDR1 KGHSH, CDR2 LQKENI. The CDR3 totals 18 residues. V was shortened by 5 bases and J by 7 bases, with 24 bases between the two germline ends. The CDR3 DNA reads TGTGCCAGCTCATCCAGCACCGTCGGGGGAGGAGGGAATTCACCCCTCCACTTT. Its protein is CASSSSTVGGGGNSPLHF.

V usage is TRBV28 and J usage is TRBJ2-5; perhaps TRBD2 as D (6 bases). Germline V gene data show CDR1 as MDHEN and CDR2 as SYDVKM. The CDR3 length is 14 residues. V lost 5 bases and J 5 bases, leaving 15 bases between the germline ends. CDR3 sequence: CASSRMGGRETQYF. DNA for the CDR3: TGTGCCAGCAGTCGGATGGGGGGACGGGAGACCCAGTACTTC.

The CDR3 DNA reads as TGTGCCAGCAGTTTACCCGCACGACAGGGCACCTACGAGCAGTACTTC. Its protein is CASSLPARQGTYEQYF. The gene calls are TRBV28 and TRBJ2-7; TRBD1 matches 7 bases. V lost 2 bases to trimming and J lost 2 bases; unmatched junction nucleotides: 9. Germline lookup yields CDR1 MDHEN and CDR2 SYDVKM. The CDR3 covers 16 residues.

The chain employs TRBV28 and TRBJ1-6, with D possibly being TRBD1 (6 bases). Germline-derived CDR1 and CDR2 are MDHEN and SYDVKM. V lost 5 bases to trimming and J lost 12 bases, with 14 bases between them. The CDR3 runs 13 residues. The CDR3 nucleotides are TGTGCCAGCAGTATACAGGGAAGGGGACCCCTCCACTTT. It encodes CASSIQGRGPLHF.

This clone was detected once. The CDR3 DNA reads as TGTGCCAGCAGTTCTGGCGGACAGAGCGGGCAACTCTCCTACGAGCAGTACTTC. Its translation: CASSSGGQSGQLSYEQYF. The chain is built from TRBV28 and TRBJ2-7; D possibly matches TRBD1 or TRBD2 (6 bases each). In germline, CDR1 is MDHEN, CDR2 SYDVKM. The CDR3 covers 18 residues. V lost 4 bases to trimming and J lost 0 bases, with 22 bases between them.

The V call is TRBV10-3, the J call TRBJ1-1; D gene ambiguous. The germline V gene encodes CDR1 ENHRY and CDR2 SYGVKD. The ends were cut back, 3 bases at V and 11 bases at J, with 16 bases in the middle. This CDR3 region has 13 residues. The CDR3 sequence: CAISDPGAIRAFF. For the CDR3, the DNA is TGTGCCATCAGTGATCCAGGAGCCATTCGGGCTTTCTTT.

The rearrangement uses TRBV7-9 and TRBJ2-1; 9 positions agree with TRBD1. Germline values: CDR1 SEHNR, CDR2 FQNEAQ (reference sequence). The CDR3 spans 15 residues. V gave up 5 bases and J gave up 9 bases; unmatched junction bases: 11. In DNA form, the CDR3 reads TGTGCCAGCAGCCCTCCCGGGACAGGGTTGCTTGAGCAGTTCTTC. Translation: CASSPPGTGLLEQFF.

This clone was detected ten times or more. The chain couples TRBV19 to TRBJ1-6, with 7 positions matching TRBD1. The CDR3 consists of 15 residues. Trimming removed 3 bases from V and 7 bases from J; junction bases left unmatched: 6. In germline, CDR1 is LNHDA, CDR2 SQIVND (reference sequence). This chain's CDR3 is CASSIRQGWNSPLHF. For the CDR3, the DNA is TGTGCCAGTAGTATTCGACAGGGATGGAATTCACCCCTCCACTTT.

The chain carries TRBV6-2 or TRBV6-3 and TRBJ2-5, with 8 bases identical to TRBD1. From germline, CDR1 is MNHEY and CDR2 SVGEGT. CDR3 size: 15 residues. The trim removed 0 bases at V and 10 bases at J, leaving 10 bases unmatched. The CDR3 nucleotides read TGTGCCAGCAGTTACTCTGGACAGGGAAGCAGTAGCCAGTACTTC. It yields the protein CASSYSGQGSSSQYF.

This clone was observed a few times. This chain uses TRBV25-1 with TRBJ1-5; TRBD1 matches at 7 bases. The germline V gene has CDR1 MGHDK and CDR2 SYGVNS. Unmatched junction bases numbered 8, after V lost 6 bases and J lost 6 bases. This CDR3 spans 14 amino acids. In DNA, the CDR3 is TGTGCCAGCAGCGGACAGGTGAGCGGTCAGCCCCAGCATTTT. Translating it yields CASSGQVSGQPQHF.

The chain joins TRBV18 to TRBJ1-4, with 8 bases that match TRBD1. V dropped 0 bases and J dropped 12; count of bases not matched to a gene: 9. Germline CDR1 and CDR2: KGHSH and LQKENI. This CDR3 region has 15 residues. The DNA of the CDR3 is TGTGCCAGCTCACCACCGGGTCGGACAGGGTCAGAACTGTTTTTT. Its protein is CASSPPGRTGSELFF.

The chain couples TRBV12-3 or TRBV12-4 to TRBJ1-1, with TRBD1 matching over 10 bases. The V segment lost 3 bases and the J segment 8 bases; nucleotides outside the gene matches: 3. The CDR3 has 13 residues. CDR3 amino acids: CASSLGTGVEAFF. For the CDR3, the DNA is TGTGCCAGCAGTTTGGGGACAGGGGTCGAAGCTTTCTTT.

Written as DNA, the CDR3 is TGTGCCAGCAGCTTCAAAAGGGGGGCGAAAGGCTACACCTTC. Translating gives CASSFKRGAKGYTF. The chain has TRBV21-1 and TRBJ1-2. TRBV21-1 is shown as a pseudogene. CDR3 length: 14 residues.